What follows are 10 T cell receptor beta chains derived from one specimen sequenced in a study of cytomegalovirus exposure and HLA in healthy donors. The PCR contained 60 Vbeta and 13 Jbeta primers. The assay was immunoSEQ multiplex PCR, and TCRdb's table has in-frame clones only and misses some. The sample shows over 150,000 clones, about 72% of them seen only once. Sequencing input: PBMCs. All receptors derive from a man aged 25 to 45 in good health and CMV-seropositive.

The V call is TRBV7-6, the J call TRBJ2-1, with 11 nucleotides matching TRBD2. The CDR3 has 15 residues. Germline loops: CDR1 SGHVS, CDR2 FNYEAQ. J lost 7 bases, V lost 1 base, and 3 bases had no gene match. DNA for the CDR3: TGTGCCAGCAGCTTAGGCCTAGCGGGGGGTAATGAGCAGTTCTTC. Its protein is CASSLGLAGGNEQFF.

This clone was recorded a few times. The chain uses TRBV7-2 and TRBJ1-2, with 8 nucleotides matching TRBD1. Per the germline V gene, CDR1 is SGHTA and CDR2 is FQGNSA. This CDR3 comprises 15 residues. Trimming removed 5 bases from V and 4 bases from J; junction bases left unmatched: 9. The CDR3 region is CASSAPGQGIYGYTF. The CDR3 DNA follows: TGTGCCAGCAGCGCCCCTGGACAGGGTATCTATGGCTACACCTTC.

This sequence joins TRBV29-1 and TRBJ2-5; possibly TRBD2 for D (6 bases). The CDR3 consists of 12 residues. Germline CDR1 is SQVTM and CDR2 is ANQGSEA. V was trimmed by 4 bases and J by 4 bases, leaving 10 bases between them. The CDR3 DNA follows: TGCAGCGTTGTAGAGGGAGGAGAGACCCAGTACTTC. As protein: CSVVEGGETQYF.

The chain uses TRBV11-2 and TRBJ1-6; a weak D match, TRBD1 (5 bases). Trimming cost V 5 bases and J 2 bases, with 13 bases left between them. The CDR3 totals 16 residues. Per germline, CDR1 SGHAT and CDR2 FQNNGV. CDR3 sequence (DNA): TGTGCCAGCAGCACCCTTAAGGGGCCCTATAATTCACCCCTCCACTTT. It specifies CASSTLKGPYNSPLHF.

The rearrangement joins TRBV7-3 to TRBJ2-7, with 9 bases identical to TRBD1. Germline loops: CDR1 SGHTA, CDR2 FQGTGA. This CDR3 has 15 residues. Unmatched junction bases numbered 5, after V lost 3 bases and J lost 2 bases. The CDR3 DNA reads as TGTGCCAGCAGCTTGACGGGACAGGGCGCCTACGAGCAGTACTTC. It encodes CASSLTGQGAYEQYF.

CDR3 nucleotide sequence: TGTGCCAGCAGCTTGATTACAGGGGGGACTGGCTACACCTTC. As protein: CASSLITGGTGYTF. This chain connects TRBV5-6 to TRBJ1-2; 8 bases are a match to TRBD1. The germline gives CDR1 SGHDT, CDR2 YYEEEE. CDR3 size: 14 residues. With 1 base clipped from V and 7 bases from J, the junction kept 6 bases outside the gene matches.

The chain couples TRBV13 to TRBJ2-7; 7 bases align to TRBD1. The J segment lost 2 bases and the V segment lost 1 base, leaving 2 bases of the junction unmatched. Germline CDR1 and CDR2: PRHDT and FYEKMQ (reference sequence). The CDR3 length is 14 residues. The CDR3 is CASSLARGTYEQYF. As DNA, the CDR3 is TGTGCCAGCAGCTTAGCCAGGGGGACCTACGAGCAGTACTTC.

This chain connects TRBV9 to TRBJ2-1, with 9 bases matching TRBD2. The V and J ends lost 5 bases and 7 bases, in that order; junction bases with no gene match: 10. Per the germline V gene, CDR1 is SGDLS and CDR2 is YYNGEE. The CDR3 covers 15 residues. This chain's CDR3 is CASSALGLAINEQFF. The DNA of the CDR3 is TGTGCCAGCAGTGCCTTGGGACTAGCTATAAATGAGCAGTTCTTC.

A few counts support this clone. V and J are TRBV19 and TRBJ1-1, with 7 bases fitting TRBD1. J was trimmed by 3 bases and V by 6 bases; bases with no gene match: 10. Germline CDR1 LNHDA, CDR2 SQIVND (reference sequence). CDR3 length: 15 amino acids. CDR3 sequence (DNA): TGTGCCAGTAGCACGTACGGGACAGCCGACACTGAAGCTTTCTTT. It codes for CASSTYGTADTEAFF.

For the CDR3, the DNA is TGTGCCAGCAGTGAAGTCGCAGGGGCGCAAAACGGCGAGCAGTACTTC. Protein: CASSEVAGAQNGEQYF. The chain links TRBV2 to TRBJ2-7; TRBD1 is a possible D gene (6 bases). The CDR3 length is 16 residues. Germline V lookup: CDR1 SNHLY, CDR2 FYNNEI. V lost 1 base and J 6 bases, leaving 19 bases between the germline ends.